The present T cell receptor beta chain was sequenced within a study of blood T cells in healthy people across ages. The use of a sample-barcoded 5' primer and a J-beta primer mix characterized a second PCR of 7 to 11 cycles. Each CDR3 protein gets one entry after TCRdb re-called the 5' RACE reads with MiXCR. This sample has 900,000 to 950,000 distinct CDR3 sequences, with about 28% found just once. Total RNA was extracted at no less than 5 micrograms per sample. The V gene's germline CDR1 is MNHEY and CDR2 SVGAGI. V shed 7 bases, J shed 3 bases, and the junction held 11 bases outside the gene matches. There are 16 residues in the CDR3. The sample was also linked to a second study, of T cells of mothers and their children.

The specimen sequenced was blood. This receptor was identified in a woman aged 35 to 49 in good health. The chain carries TRBV6-5 and TRBJ2-7; 11 nucleotides match TRBD1. The CDR3 sequence is CASKPPGTGGVYEQYF. The CDR3 DNA reads TGTGCCAGCAAACCGCCCGGGACAGGGGGAGTCTACGAGCAGTACTTC.